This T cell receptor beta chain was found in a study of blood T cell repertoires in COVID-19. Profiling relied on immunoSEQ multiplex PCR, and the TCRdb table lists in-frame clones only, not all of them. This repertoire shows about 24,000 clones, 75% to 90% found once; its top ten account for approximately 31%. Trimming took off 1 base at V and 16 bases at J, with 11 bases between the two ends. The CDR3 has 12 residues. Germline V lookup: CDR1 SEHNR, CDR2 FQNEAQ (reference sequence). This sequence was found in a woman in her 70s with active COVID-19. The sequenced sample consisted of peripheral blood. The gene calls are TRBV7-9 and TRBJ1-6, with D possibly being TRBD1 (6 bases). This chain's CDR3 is CASSLESGVLHF. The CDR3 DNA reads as TGTGCCAGCAGCTTAGAATCAGGGGTTCTCCACTTT.